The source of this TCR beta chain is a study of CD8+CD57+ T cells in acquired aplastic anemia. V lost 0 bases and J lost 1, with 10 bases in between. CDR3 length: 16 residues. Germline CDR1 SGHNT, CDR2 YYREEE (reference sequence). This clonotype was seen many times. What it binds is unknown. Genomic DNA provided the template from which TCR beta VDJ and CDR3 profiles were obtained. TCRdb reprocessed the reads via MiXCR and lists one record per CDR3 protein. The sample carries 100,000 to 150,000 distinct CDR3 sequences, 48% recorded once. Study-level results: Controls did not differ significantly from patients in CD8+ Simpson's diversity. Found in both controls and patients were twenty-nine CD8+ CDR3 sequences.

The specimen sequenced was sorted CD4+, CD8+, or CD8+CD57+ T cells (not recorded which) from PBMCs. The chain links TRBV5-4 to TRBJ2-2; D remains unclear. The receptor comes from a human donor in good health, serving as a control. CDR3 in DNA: TGTGCCAGCAGCTTGGTCCCGCCAGGGAACACCGGGGAGCTGTTTTTT. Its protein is CASSLVPPGNTGELFF.